This TCR beta chain was identified during a study of OX40 agonist ivuxolimab in advanced cancers. Overall study context: Three partial responders included one hepatocellular carcinoma patient and two cutaneous melanoma patients.

The study's findings and limits: In the 0.1 to 3.0 mg/kg range, CD4+ and CD8+ blood T cells had expanded clonally by week 6.

Germline V gene lookup returns CDR1 MGHRA and CDR2 YSYEKL. This CDR3 contains 13 residues. Trimming cost V 0 bases and J 9 bases, with 11 bases left between them. Sequencing used immunoSEQ multiplex PCR; TCRdb keeps in-frame clones, though not all of them. The sample comprises roughly 36,000 clones, about 73% of which are singletons, and around 12% rests with the top ten. A word on this clone: Its specificity is not known.

The chain links TRBV4-1 to TRBJ1-1; D is undetermined. The TCR originated in an adult with an advanced solid tumor such as melanoma, head and neck, liver or kidney cancer. The material was CD4+ or CD8+ T cells sorted from blood, obtained in a trial of the OX40 agonist ivuxolimab. The CDR3 sequence is CASSQERSPKAFF. Here the CDR3 DNA reads TGCGCCAGCAGCCAAGAAAGGTCACCCAAAGCTTTCTTT.